This TCR beta chain was identified during a study of shared clonotypes between healthy human individuals. At the level of the study: Aged between 18 and 49, the donors were two women and a few men.

CDR3 length: 14 residues. Germline values: CDR1 MNHEY, CDR2 SMNVEV (reference sequence). The junction had 8 bases not matched to a gene; V was cut back by 6 bases and J by 4 bases. About this clone itself: Its target is not known.

Overall study findings and caveats: Rarefaction revealed incomplete sorted-subset sequencing despite large depth. Clonotype sharing levels among donors were expected to vary with sequencing depth.

In the authors' workflow: Filtering of immunoSEQ junctional sequences could not match full-length read filtering. Clones were sequenced by immunoSEQ multiplex PCR, and TCRdb holds only the in-frame ones, with some missing. V, J and clone size were drawn from that table, and D and trimming were deduced from the DNA. The sample has 550,000 to 750,000 clones, around 95% seen once; the top ten hold 0.1% to 0.11%. CD45RO-negative cells were positively selected for CCR7, leaving out terminally differentiated effector memory CD45RA+ cells. The V and J genes are TRBV27 and TRBJ1-2, with 7 bases identical to TRBD1. This clonotype was sampled from a woman aged 30 to 39 in good health. The sequencing sample was made of naive CD8+ T cells sorted from blood. Here the CDR3 DNA reads TGTGCCAGCAGGGGTCAGGGGGAGGGCTATGGCTACACCTTC. As protein: CASRGQGEGYGYTF.